The present T cell receptor (beta chain) was sequenced within a study of T-cell reconstitution after alpha-beta-depleted transplantation in children. Findings and caveats of the study: The origin of high day-60 TCRbeta diversity in some patients lay in surviving recipient T cells and thymic progenitors. Alpha-beta T cells about two months after transplant reportedly derived from several hundred expanded graft clones. By one year post-transplant, T-cell counts and diversity largely arose from T cells that were newly produced.

During its preparation, the TCRbeta library received unique molecular identifiers. MiXCR was run by TCRdb on the PCR reads, yielding one entry per CDR3 protein. Among nearly 3,000 distinct CDR3 sequences listed, approximately 22% were seen once. The germline gives CDR1 MNHNY, CDR2 SVGAGI (reference sequence). This CDR3 has 14 residues. V trimming: 4 bases; J trimming: 8 bases; junction bases outside the gene matches: 7. By frequency in the sample, this clonotype is medium-sized. Its antigen is not known. The genes are TRBV6-6 and TRBJ1-4; 7 bases line up with TRBD1. The TCR was taken from a female patient aged 5 to 17 who had a stem cell transplant for acute lymphoblastic leukemia, so the T cells may come from the graft donor. This sample comprised PBMCs, mostly from graft donor cells, obtained 60 days after TCRalphabeta/CD19-depleted stem cell transplant. For the CDR3, the DNA is TGTGCCAGCAGTTTTGGACAGGTGGAGGAAAAACTGTTTTTT. Its translation is CASSFGQVEEKLFF.